The 23 T cell receptor beta chains in this list originate from one sample, sequenced in a study of T cell repertoires in cytomegalovirus infection. TCRdb re-called the reads with MiXCR, one entry per CDR3 protein. Counted here are roughly 760,000 distinct CDR3 sequences, 35% to 40% occurring once; the ten biggest clones make up 2.5% to 3%. The sequenced sample consisted of PBMCs. All receptors derive from a human donor in good health (CMV status not recorded). Some clones in this sample may be carry-over from other donors' samples.

This clonotype was detected many times. The chain has TRBV7-8 and TRBJ2-5, with D possibly matching TRBD1 (5 bases). Trimming stripped 5 bases from V and 9 bases from J, with 19 bases between. Germline V gene data show CDR1 as SGHVS and CDR2 as FQNEAQ. The CDR3 covers 14 residues. The CDR3 DNA reads as TGTGCCAGCAGCCAGGGCAGGGTCTTCGAGGCCCAGTACTTC. This encodes CASSQGRVFEAQYF.

Regarding this clonotype: This CDR3 is missing its conserved last phenylalanine or tryptophan, likely due to a read error. V is TRBV12-3 or TRBV12-4 and J is TRBJ2-5; unclear D gene. CDR3 length equals 12 residues. V lost 3 bases and J 4 bases, leaving 6 bases between the germline ends. CDR3 residues: CASSLVPETQYL. The DNA of the CDR3 is TGTGCCAGCAGTTTGGTCCCAGAGACCCAGTACTTA.

The chain carries TRBV3-1 and TRBJ2-1; TRBD2 aligns across 7 bases. The CDR3 spans 13 residues. With V trimmed by 8 bases and J by 5 bases, 6 bases remained unmatched. From germline, CDR1 is LGHDT and CDR2 YNNKEL (reference sequence). CDR3 residues: CASAGTTHNEQFF. In DNA form, the CDR3 reads TGTGCCAGCGCTGGGACTACCCACAATGAGCAGTTCTTC.

There are a few counts of this clonotype. The chain is built from TRBV25-1 and TRBJ2-1, with D perhaps matching TRBD1 or TRBD2 (6 bases each). Germline loops: CDR1 MGHDK, CDR2 SYGVNS. Deletions cut 5 bases from V and 8 bases from J, with 28 bases between. This CDR3 spans 18 amino acids. In nucleotides, the CDR3 is TGTGCCAGCAGTCTTAAGGGGGGAGGCTACACGGTGGGCGATGAGCAGTTCTTC. The encoded protein is CASSLKGGGYTVGDEQFF.

V is TRBV20-1 and J is TRBJ2-1; 10 bases are shared with TRBD2. The V gene's germline CDR1 is DFQATT and CDR2 SNEGSKA (reference sequence). V was clipped by 6 bases and J by 6 bases; unmatched bases: 11. This CDR3 has 15 residues. CDR3 in amino acids: CSARTGLATFNEQFF. CDR3 DNA: TGCAGTGCCCGGACGGGACTAGCGACCTTCAATGAGCAGTTCTTC.

V gene TRBV28 combines with J gene TRBJ1-1, with 10 bases aligning to TRBD1. V was pared by 10 bases and J by 6 bases, with 14 bases of the junction left unmatched. The CDR3 is made up of 15 amino acids. From germline, CDR1 is MDHEN and CDR2 SYDVKM. The CDR3 protein is CAIRSTGQGSSEAFF. For the CDR3, the DNA is TGTGCCATCCGTTCCACGGGACAGGGGAGCTCTGAAGCTTTCTTT.

CDR3 nucleotides: TGCAGCGCCTGCGAAGGTAGGAGCAATCAGCCCCAGCATTTT. Its protein is CSACEGRSNQPQHF. The chain joins TRBV29-1 to TRBJ1-5; D call uncertain. The CDR3 is 14 residues long. V lost 7 bases, J lost 1 base, and 14 bases lay in between. CDR1 is SQVTM, CDR2 ANQGSEA, per germline.

This clonotype was observed a handful of times. The DNA for the CDR3 is TGTGCCAGCAGCCAGGGTAGCTCTGGAAACACCATATATTTT. Protein: CASSQGSSGNTIYF. The V gene is TRBV7-6, the J gene TRBJ1-3, with D possibly matching TRBD1 (5 bases). Trimming took off 5 bases at V and 0 bases at J, with 8 bases between the two ends. Looked up from germline, CDR1 is SGHVS and CDR2 is FNYEAQ. This CDR3 is built from 14 residues.

This clonotype has a handful of counts. This rearrangement joins TRBV11-3 to TRBJ2-1, with 8 bases lining up with TRBD2. The J segment lost 7 bases and the V segment lost 4 bases, leaving 6 bases of the junction unmatched. CDR1 and CDR2 from the germline V gene are SGHNT and YENEEA. The length of the CDR3 is 14 residues. CDR3 sequence: CASSSSGLENEQFF. CDR3 sequence (DNA): TGTGCCAGCAGCTCTAGCGGGCTGGAGAATGAGCAGTTCTTC.

The chain uses TRBV7-9 and TRBJ1-2; the D gene is possibly TRBD1 (6 bases). The CDR3 sequence is 14 residues long. Germline V gene sequence: CDR1 SEHNR, CDR2 FQNEAQ (reference sequence). The V end was cut by 5 bases, the J end by 6 bases, with 16 bases between. The CDR3 spells CASSPRTEGDGYTF. DNA for the CDR3: TGTGCCAGCAGCCCCAGGACAGAAGGGGATGGCTACACCTTC. The variable domain in full, with the rest retrieved from reference TRBV7-9 and TRBJ1-2, is DTGVSQNPRHKITKRGQNVTFRCDPISEHNRLYWYRQTLGQGPEFLTYFQNEAQLEKSRLLSDRFSAERPKGSFSTLEIQRTEQGDSAMYLCASSPRTEGDGYTFGSGTRLTVV.

This clonotype is a singleton in its sample. A much larger clone differs by one base, so this may be a read error. The chain carries TRBV7-4 and TRBJ1-5; unclear D gene. Germline CDR1 and CDR2: SGHVT and SQSDAQ. The CDR3 has 15 amino acids. The CDR3 coding sequence is TGTGCCAGCAGCCCCGACCGGATTAGCAATCAGCCCCCGCATTTT. Translating gives CASSPDRISNQPPHF.

This clonotype was detected ten times or more. This chain connects TRBV7-2 to TRBJ2-7, with TRBD2 matching over 8 bases. The CDR3 runs 15 residues. Germline values: CDR1 SGHTA, CDR2 FQGNSA. V was pared by 3 bases and J by 0 bases, with 4 bases of the junction left unmatched. The CDR3 is CASSLDSGSSYEQYF. CDR3 coding DNA: TGTGCCAGCAGCTTGGACAGCGGGAGCTCCTACGAGCAGTACTTC.

This clonotype was seen a few times. V is TRBV27 and J is TRBJ2-2; 8 positions match TRBD2. This CDR3 region has 16 residues. CDR1 MNHEY and CDR2 SMNVEV come from the germline V gene (reference sequence). Losses at the gene ends were 1 base for V and 0 bases for J; bases not matched to a gene: 1. CDR3 loop: CASSLLLAANTGELFF. The CDR3 DNA sequence: TGTGCCAGCAGTTTATTACTAGCGGCGAACACCGGGGAGCTGTTTTTT.

The chain has TRBV18 and TRBJ1-2; maybe TRBD1 (5 bases). Trimming removed 5 bases at V and 8 bases at J, with 12 bases between. The CDR3 has 12 residues. CDR1 and CDR2 from the germline V gene are KGHSH and LQKENI. This CDR3 is CASSSVRGGYTF. In DNA form, the CDR3 reads TGTGCCAGCTCATCGGTACGGGGCGGCTACACCTTC.

This clonotype was detected only a few times. The chain couples TRBV7-8 to TRBJ1-4, with 9 bases that match TRBD1. The germline V gene has CDR1 SGHVS and CDR2 FQNEAQ. The CDR3 totals 15 residues. With 5 bases clipped from V and 1 base from J, the junction kept 2 bases outside the gene matches. Written as DNA, the CDR3 is TGTGCCAGCAGCACGGACAGGGGAACTAATGAAAAACTGTTTTTT. Translated, it gives CASSTDRGTNEKLFF.

This clonotype was counted only a few times. This chain joins TRBV4-1 and TRBJ1-1; possible D gene TRBD1, 6 bases. This CDR3 spans 13 amino acids. The V end lost 1 base, the J end lost 6 bases, and 9 bases lay between the germline ends. Germline CDR1 MGHRA, CDR2 YSYEKL. The chain's CDR3 is CASSQGGGAEAFF. The CDR3 nucleotides read TGCGCCAGCAGCCAAGGAGGGGGGGCTGAAGCTTTCTTT.

This clonotype was counted at least ten times. The chain uses TRBV7-2 and TRBJ2-6, with D possibly being TRBD2 (6 bases). Looked up from germline, CDR1 is SGHTA and CDR2 is FQGNSA. V was cut by 5 bases and J by 2 bases, with 10 bases left in between. The CDR3 has 15 amino acids. CDR3 residues: CASSRREAGANVLTF. The CDR3 nucleotides are TGTGCCAGCAGCCGGAGGGAGGCTGGGGCCAACGTCCTGACTTTC.

V usage is TRBV4-1 and J usage is TRBJ1-6; no clear D gene. Between the trimmed V and J ends, which lost 1 base and 10 bases, there was a span of 8 bases. Per the germline V gene, CDR1 is MGHRA and CDR2 is YSYEKL. The CDR3 extends over 13 amino acids. For the CDR3, the DNA is TGCGCCAGCAGCCAAGCTAGTACATCACCCCTCCACTTT. It specifies CASSQASTSPLHF.

This clonotype has more than one count but fewer than ten. This rearrangement joins TRBV12-3 or TRBV12-4 to TRBJ2-5; D possibly matches TRBD1 or TRBD2 (5 bases each). The CDR3 loop spans 15 amino acids. The ends were cut back, 8 bases at V and 7 bases at J, with 23 bases in the middle. The CDR3 DNA is TGTGCCAGCGCCTACGTGAGGGACCATGGGGGGACCCAGTACTTC. As protein: CASAYVRDHGGTQYF.

The rearrangement links TRBV18 to TRBJ2-3, with unresolved D. Between the trimmed V and J ends, which lost 1 base and 6 bases, there was a span of 8 bases. Looked up from germline, CDR1 is KGHSH and CDR2 is LQKENI. The CDR3 has 13 amino acids. CDR3 sequence: CASSPLGSDTQYF. CDR3 sequence (DNA): TGTGCCAGCTCACCACTAGGTTCCGATACGCAGTATTTT.

The V gene is TRBV15, the J gene TRBJ1-1, with a weak D call TRBD1 (6 bases). This CDR3 contains 15 residues. Trimming removed 0 bases from V and 4 bases from J, with 12 bases in between. Germline CDR1 reads LNHNV; CDR2 reads YYDKDF (reference sequence). Here the CDR3 DNA reads TGTGCCACCAGCAGAGATAACAGGGCGACCACTGAAGCTTTCTTT. Amino acids: CATSRDNRATTEAFF.

In its sample, this clonotype was seen a few times. The chain has TRBV10-3 and TRBJ1-3; possibly TRBD1 for D (5 bases). The CDR3 runs 15 residues. The germline V and J ends were trimmed by 2 bases and 2 bases, with 10 bases remaining between them. Germline V lookup: CDR1 ENHRY, CDR2 SYGVKD. The CDR3 DNA sequence: TGTGCCATCAGTGAGGGGGCTAACGCTGGAAACACCATATATTTT. It encodes CAISEGANAGNTIYF.

The chain recombines TRBV5-6 with TRBJ2-5; 11 nucleotides line up with TRBD1. V lost 3 bases to trimming and J lost 4 bases; unmatched junction nucleotides: 17. The CDR3 loop spans 19 amino acids. Germline assignment: CDR1 SGHDT and CDR2 YYEEEE. The CDR3, as DNA: TGTGCCAGCAGCTCCCTCGGAGGGACAGGGGGAAAGAAGGGAGAGACCCAGTACTTC. Translation gives CASSSLGGTGGKKGETQYF.